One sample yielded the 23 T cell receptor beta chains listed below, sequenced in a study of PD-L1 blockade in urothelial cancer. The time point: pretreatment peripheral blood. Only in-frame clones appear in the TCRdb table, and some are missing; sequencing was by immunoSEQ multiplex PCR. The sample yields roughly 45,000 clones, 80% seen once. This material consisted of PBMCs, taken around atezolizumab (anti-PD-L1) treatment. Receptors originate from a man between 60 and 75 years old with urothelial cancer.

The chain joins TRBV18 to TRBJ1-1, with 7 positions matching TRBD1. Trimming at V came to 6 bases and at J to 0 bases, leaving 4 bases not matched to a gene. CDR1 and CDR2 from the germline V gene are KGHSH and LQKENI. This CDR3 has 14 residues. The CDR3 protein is CASSHDRVNTEAFF. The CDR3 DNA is TGTGCCAGCTCTCACGACAGGGTGAACACTGAAGCTTTCTTT.

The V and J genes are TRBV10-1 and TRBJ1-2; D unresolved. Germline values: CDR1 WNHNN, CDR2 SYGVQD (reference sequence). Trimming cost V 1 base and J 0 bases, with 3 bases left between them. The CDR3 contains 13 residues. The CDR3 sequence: CASSEWPNYGYTF. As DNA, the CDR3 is TGCGCCAGCAGTGAGTGGCCTAACTATGGCTACACCTTC.

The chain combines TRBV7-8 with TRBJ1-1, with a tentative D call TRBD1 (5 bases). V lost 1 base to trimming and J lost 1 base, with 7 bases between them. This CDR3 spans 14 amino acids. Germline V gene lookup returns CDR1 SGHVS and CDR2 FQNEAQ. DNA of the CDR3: TGTGCCAGCAGCTTAGTACAGGCGAACACTGAAGCTTTCTTT. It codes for CASSLVQANTEAFF.

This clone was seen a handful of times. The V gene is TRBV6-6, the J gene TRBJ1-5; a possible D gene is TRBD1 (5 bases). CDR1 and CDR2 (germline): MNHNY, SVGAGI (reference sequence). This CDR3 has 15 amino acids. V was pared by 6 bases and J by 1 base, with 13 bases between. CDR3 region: CASRGVGGSNQPQHF. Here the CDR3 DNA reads TGTGCCAGCAGGGGGGTTGGAGGGAGCAATCAGCCCCAGCATTTT.

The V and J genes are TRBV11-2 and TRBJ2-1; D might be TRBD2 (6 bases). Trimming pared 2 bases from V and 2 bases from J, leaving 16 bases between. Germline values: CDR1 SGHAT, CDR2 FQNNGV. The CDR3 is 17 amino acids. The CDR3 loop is CASSLSLGRMAYNEQFF. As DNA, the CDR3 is TGTGCCAGCAGCTTAAGTTTAGGGAGGATGGCCTACAATGAGCAGTTCTTC. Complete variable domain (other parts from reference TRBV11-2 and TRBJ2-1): EAGVAQSPRYKIIEKRQSVAFWCNPISGHATLYWYQQILGQGPKLLIQFQNNGVVDDSQLPKDRFSAERLKGVDSTLKIQPAKLEDSAVYLCASSLSLGRMAYNEQFFGPGTRLTVL.

The CDR3 sequence: CATSRDTSGGLPLSPLHF. CDR3 DNA sequence: TGTGCCACCAGCAGAGATACCTCAGGGGGCCTACCTTTGTCACCCCTCCACTTT. The genes are TRBV15 and TRBJ1-6; 8 bases match TRBD1. Germline V CDR1 and CDR2: LNHNV, YYDKDF (reference sequence). This CDR3 comprises 18 residues. The V segment lost 0 bases and the J segment 10 bases; nucleotides outside the gene matches: 14.

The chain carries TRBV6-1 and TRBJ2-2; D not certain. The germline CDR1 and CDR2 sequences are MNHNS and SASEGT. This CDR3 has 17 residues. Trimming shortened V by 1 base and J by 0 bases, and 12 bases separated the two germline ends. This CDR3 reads CASSEGAVSANTGELFF. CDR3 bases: TGTGCCAGCAGTGAAGGGGCAGTCTCTGCGAACACCGGGGAGCTGTTTTTT.

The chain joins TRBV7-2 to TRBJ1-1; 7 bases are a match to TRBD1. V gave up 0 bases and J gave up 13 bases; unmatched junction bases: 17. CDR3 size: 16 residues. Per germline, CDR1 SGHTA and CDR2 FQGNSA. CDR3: CASSLAKSTGVKLGFF. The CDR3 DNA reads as TGTGCCAGCAGCTTAGCCAAATCTACAGGGGTTAAGTTAGGTTTCTTT.

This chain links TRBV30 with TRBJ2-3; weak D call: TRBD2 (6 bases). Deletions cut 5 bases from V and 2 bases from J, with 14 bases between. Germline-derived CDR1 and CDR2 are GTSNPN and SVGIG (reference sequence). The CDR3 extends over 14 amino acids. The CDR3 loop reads CAWGMGGLTDTQYF. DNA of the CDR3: TGTGCCTGGGGAATGGGGGGTCTCACAGATACGCAGTATTTT.

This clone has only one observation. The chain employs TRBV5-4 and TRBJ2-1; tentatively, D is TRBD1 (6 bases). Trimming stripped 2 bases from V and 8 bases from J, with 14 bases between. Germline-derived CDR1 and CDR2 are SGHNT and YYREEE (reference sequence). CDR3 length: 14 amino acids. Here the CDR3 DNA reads TGTGCCAGCAGCTTCGACAGGCCAGGCGATGAGCAGTTCTTC. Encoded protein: CASSFDRPGDEQFF.

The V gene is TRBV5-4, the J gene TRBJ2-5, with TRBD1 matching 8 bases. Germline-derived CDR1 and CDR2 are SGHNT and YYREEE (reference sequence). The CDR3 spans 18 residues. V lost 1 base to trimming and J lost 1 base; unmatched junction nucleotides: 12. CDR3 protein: CASSLRLMTGETQETQYF. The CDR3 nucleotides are TGTGCCAGCAGCTTGAGGTTAATGACAGGGGAAACCCAAGAGACCCAGTACTTC.

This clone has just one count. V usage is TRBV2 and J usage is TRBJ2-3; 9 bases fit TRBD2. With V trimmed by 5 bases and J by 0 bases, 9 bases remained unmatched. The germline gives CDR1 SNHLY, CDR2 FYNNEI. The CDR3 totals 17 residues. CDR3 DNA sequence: TGTGCCAGCAGTAAGGGGATAGCGGGGGCCAGCACAGATACGCAGTATTTT. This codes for CASSKGIAGASTDTQYF.

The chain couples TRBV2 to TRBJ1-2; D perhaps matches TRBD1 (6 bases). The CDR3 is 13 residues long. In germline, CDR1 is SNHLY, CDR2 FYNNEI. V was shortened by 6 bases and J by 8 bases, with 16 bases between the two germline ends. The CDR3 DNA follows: TGTGCCAGCAGCGTAACACAGGGTCGCGGCTACACCTTC. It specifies CASSVTQGRGYTF.

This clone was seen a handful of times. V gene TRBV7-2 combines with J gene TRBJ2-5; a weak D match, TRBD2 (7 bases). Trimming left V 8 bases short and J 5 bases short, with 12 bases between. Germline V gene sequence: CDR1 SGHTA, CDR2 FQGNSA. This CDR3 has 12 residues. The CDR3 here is CASGGAGETQYF. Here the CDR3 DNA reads TGTGCCAGCGGGGGGGCGGGGGAGACCCAGTACTTC.

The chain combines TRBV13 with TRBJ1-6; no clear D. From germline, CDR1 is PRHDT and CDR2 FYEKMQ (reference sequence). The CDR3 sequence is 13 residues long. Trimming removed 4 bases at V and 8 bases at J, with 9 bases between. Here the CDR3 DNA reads TGTGCCAGCAGCTCATACAGAGATTCACCCCTCCACTTT. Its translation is CASSSYRDSPLHF.

The CDR3 coding sequence is TGCGCCAGTAGCGAACAGGGGAGCGAAAAACTGTTTTTT. Translation gives CASSEQGSEKLFF. The chain joins TRBV5-1 to TRBJ1-4; 7 bases match TRBD1. This CDR3 is built from 13 residues. Per germline, CDR1 SGHRS and CDR2 YFSETQ. Trimming at V came to 8 bases and at J to 8 bases, leaving 9 bases not matched to a gene.

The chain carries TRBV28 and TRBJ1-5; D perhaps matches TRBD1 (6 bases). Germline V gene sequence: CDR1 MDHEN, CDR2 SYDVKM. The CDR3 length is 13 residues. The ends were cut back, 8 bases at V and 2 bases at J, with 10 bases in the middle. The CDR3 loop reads CASLGQRNQPQHF. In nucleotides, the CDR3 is TGTGCCAGCCTCGGACAGCGCAATCAGCCCCAGCATTTT. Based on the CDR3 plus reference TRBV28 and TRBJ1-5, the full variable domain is DVKVTQSSRYLVKRTGEKVFLECVQDMDHENMFWYRQDPGLGLRLIYFSYDVKMKEKGDIPEGYSVSREKKERFSLILESASTNQTSMYLCASLGQRNQPQHFGDGTRLSIL.

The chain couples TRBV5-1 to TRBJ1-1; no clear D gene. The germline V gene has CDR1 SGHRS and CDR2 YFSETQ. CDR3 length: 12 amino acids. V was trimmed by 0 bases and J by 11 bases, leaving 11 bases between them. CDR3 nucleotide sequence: TGCGCCAGCAGCTTGGAAGGGAGTGGCGCTTTCTTT. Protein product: CASSLEGSGAFF.

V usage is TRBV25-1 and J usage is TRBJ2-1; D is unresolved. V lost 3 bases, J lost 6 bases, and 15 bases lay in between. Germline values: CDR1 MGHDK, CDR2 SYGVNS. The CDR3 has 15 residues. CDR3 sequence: CASSDDSRPTNEQFF. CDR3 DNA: TGTGCCAGCAGTGATGACTCCCGGCCCACCAATGAGCAGTTCTTC.

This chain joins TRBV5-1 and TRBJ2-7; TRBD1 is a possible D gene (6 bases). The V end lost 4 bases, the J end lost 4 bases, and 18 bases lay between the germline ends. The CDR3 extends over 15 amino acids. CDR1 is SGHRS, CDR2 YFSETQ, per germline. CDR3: CASSQSGTPVYEQYF. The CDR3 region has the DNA TGCGCCAGCAGCCAGTCCGGGACACCTGTTTACGAGCAGTACTTC.

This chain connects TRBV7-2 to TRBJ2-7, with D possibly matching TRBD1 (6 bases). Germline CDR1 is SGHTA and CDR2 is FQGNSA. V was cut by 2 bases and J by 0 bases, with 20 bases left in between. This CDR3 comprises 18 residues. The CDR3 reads CASSLPADRISLSYEQYF. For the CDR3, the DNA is TGTGCCAGCAGCTTACCGGCAGACAGGATCTCTCTCTCCTACGAGCAGTACTTC.

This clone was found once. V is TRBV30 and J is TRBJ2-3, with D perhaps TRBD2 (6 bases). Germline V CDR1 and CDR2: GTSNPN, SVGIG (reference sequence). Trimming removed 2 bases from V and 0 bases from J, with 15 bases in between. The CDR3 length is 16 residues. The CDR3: CAWSTRRGGSTDTQYF. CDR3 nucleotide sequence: TGTGCCTGGAGTACCCGGAGGGGTGGTAGCACAGATACGCAGTATTTT.

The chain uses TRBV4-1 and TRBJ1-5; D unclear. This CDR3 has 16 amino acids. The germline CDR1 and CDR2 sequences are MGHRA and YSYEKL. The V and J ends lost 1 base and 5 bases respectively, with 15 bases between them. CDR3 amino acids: CASSQVGQGSHQPQHF. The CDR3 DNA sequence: TGCGCCAGCAGCCAAGTCGGCCAAGGGAGTCATCAGCCCCAGCATTTT.